What follows is one T cell receptor beta chain and its context. The sample originates from a study of T cell changes during pregnancy in multiple sclerosis. CDR1 and CDR2 (germline): MNHEY, SMNVEV (reference sequence). Trimming cost V 5 bases and J 7 bases, with 21 bases left between them. This CDR3 spans 15 amino acids. Some clones are missing from TCRdb's copy, which holds only in-frame ones; the method was immunoSEQ multiplex PCR. Of around 100,000 clones detected, around 93% appear once; the ten largest clones hold around 1.8%. The chain is built from TRBV27 and TRBJ2-7, with a tentative D call TRBD2 (5 bases). This receptor was taken from a female donor with multiple sclerosis, enrolled in a pregnancy study. Sequencing was performed on peripheral blood, taken after pregnancy. The CDR3 spells CASSREYGQLTEQYF. The CDR3 bases are TGTGCCAGCAGTAGGGAGTATGGGCAACTGACGGAGCAGTACTTC.